This T cell receptor (beta chain) is drawn from a study of blood T cell repertoires in COVID-19. Turning to the study itself: Some COVID-19 samples were acute and others convalescent; all came from the United States, Italy and Spain.

The sample holds a few counts of this clone. V was pared by 7 bases and J by 5 bases, with 14 bases between. Germline V gives CDR1 MNHNY, CDR2 SVGAGI (reference sequence). This CDR3 is built from 13 residues. Clones were read by immunoSEQ multiplex PCR, and TCRdb kept only the in-frame ones, dropping some. The data contain 150,000 or so clones, roughly four fifths of them seen just once; the ten biggest clones take up approximately 9%. The sequenced material came from peripheral blood. This receptor was identified in a woman in her forties or fifties with active or convalescent COVID-19. This sequence joins TRBV6-6 and TRBJ1-1; no clear D. For the CDR3, the DNA is TGTGCCAGCAACAACCCGACGGAGACTGAAGCTTTCTTT. It specifies CASNNPTETEAFF.